This TCR beta chain was profiled in a study of human T cells and chemical hapten exposure. Whole-study context: Alopecia areata, totalis or universalis was found in mostly female patients.

Regarding the study as a whole: Following DPC sensitization, TCRs present above 1 in 1000 frequency showed no change.

Time point reported: patch test 1, 2 weeks after DPC sensitization. Stated treatment: therapeutic diphenylcyclopropenone sensitization with weekly scalp DPC. MiXCR, run by TCRdb on the RACE reads, gives a single entry per CDR3 protein. The table records fewer than 400,000 distinct CDR3 sequences, around 7% of them present only once. This clonotype has just a few counts. Its antigen is not known. Trimming took off 4 bases at V and 3 bases at J, with 7 bases between the two ends. Looked up from germline, CDR1 is MRHNA and CDR2 is SNTAGT. The CDR3 is 14 amino acids. The sequence derives from a woman aged 18-29 years with alopecia areata. Some clones in this sample may be carry-over from other donors' samples. Material: whole blood, obtained in connection with sensitization to the hapten diphenylcyclopropenone (DPC). The chain employs TRBV6-4 and TRBJ2-6; D gene unclear. This chain's CDR3 is CASSVINGANVLTF. CDR3 nucleotide sequence: TGTGCCAGCAGTGTAATCAATGGGGCCAACGTCCTGACTTTC.